Described below is a single T cell receptor beta chain sequence and its context. Its antigen is currently unknown. The sample is drawn from a study of siplizumab effects on memory and regulatory T cells. Study-wide results and caveats: Major contributors to the alloresponse seemed to be naive T cells, which also appeared more diverse than memory cells.

In germline, CDR1 is SGHTA, CDR2 FQGNSA. Germline trimming cut 5 bases from V and 5 bases from J; bases unmatched to any gene: 5. The CDR3 is made up of 14 amino acids. Clones were sequenced by immunoSEQ multiplex PCR, and TCRdb holds only the in-frame ones, with some missing. The repertoire consists of about 98,000 clones, with 92% occurring once and the leading ten covering 1.1%. This TCR was sampled from a human donor in good health. The sequenced material came from CD4+ T cells sorted from blood. The chain is built from TRBV7-2 and TRBJ2-3, with 9 positions matching TRBD2. The CDR3 DNA reads as TGTGCCAGCAGCGCTCTAGCGGGAAGAGATACGCAGTATTTT. As protein: CASSALAGRDTQYF.